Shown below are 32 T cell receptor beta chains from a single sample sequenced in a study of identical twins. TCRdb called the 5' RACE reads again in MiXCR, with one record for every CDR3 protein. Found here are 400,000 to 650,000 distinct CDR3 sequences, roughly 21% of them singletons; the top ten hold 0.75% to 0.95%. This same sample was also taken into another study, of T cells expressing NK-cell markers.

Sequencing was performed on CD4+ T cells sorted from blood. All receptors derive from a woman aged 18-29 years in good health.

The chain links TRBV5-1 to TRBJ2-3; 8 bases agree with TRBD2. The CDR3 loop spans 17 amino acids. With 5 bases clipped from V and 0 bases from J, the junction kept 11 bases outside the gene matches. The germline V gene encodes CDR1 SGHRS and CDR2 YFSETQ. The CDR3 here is CASRPPRLARSTDTQYF. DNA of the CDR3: TGCGCCAGCAGACCCCCTCGACTAGCGAGAAGCACAGATACGCAGTATTTT. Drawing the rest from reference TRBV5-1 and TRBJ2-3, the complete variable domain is KAGVTQTPRYLIKTRGQQVTLSCSPISGHRSVSWYQQTPGQGLQFLFEYFSETQRNKGNFPGRFSGRQFSNSRSEMNVSTLELGDSALYLCASRPPRLARSTDTQYFGPGTRLTVL.

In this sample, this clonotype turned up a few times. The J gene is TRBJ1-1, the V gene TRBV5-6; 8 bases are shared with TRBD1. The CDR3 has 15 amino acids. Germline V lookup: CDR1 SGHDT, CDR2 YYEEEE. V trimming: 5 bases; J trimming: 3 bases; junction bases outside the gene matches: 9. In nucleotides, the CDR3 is TGTGCCAGCAGTCGAATGGACAGGGTACACACTGAAGCTTTCTTT. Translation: CASSRMDRVHTEAFF.

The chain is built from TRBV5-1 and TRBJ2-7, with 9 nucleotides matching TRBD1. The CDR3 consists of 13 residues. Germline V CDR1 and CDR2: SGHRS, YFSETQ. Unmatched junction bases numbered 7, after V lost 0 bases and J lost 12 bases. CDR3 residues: CASSLEDRGSTYF. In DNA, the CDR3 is TGCGCCAGCAGCTTGGAGGACAGGGGCTCTACGTACTTC.

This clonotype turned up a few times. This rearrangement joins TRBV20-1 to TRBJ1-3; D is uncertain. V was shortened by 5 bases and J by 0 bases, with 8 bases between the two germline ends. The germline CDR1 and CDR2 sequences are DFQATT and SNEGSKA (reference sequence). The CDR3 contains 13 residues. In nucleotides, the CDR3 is TGCAGTGCTGAAGCCAGCTCTGGAAACACCATATATTTT. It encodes CSAEASSGNTIYF.

The CDR3 here is CATSRDRPGRNTIYF. In nucleotides, the CDR3 is TGTGCCACCAGCAGAGATCGACCCGGGAGAAACACCATATATTTT. The rearrangement uses TRBV15 and TRBJ1-3; no clear D. The V gene lost 0 bases and the J gene lost 5 bases, with 11 bases spanning the gap. The germline V gene encodes CDR1 LNHNV and CDR2 YYDKDF (reference sequence). The CDR3 is 15 residues long. Drawing the rest from reference TRBV15 and TRBJ1-3, the complete variable domain is DAMVIQNPRYQVTQFGKPVTLSCSQTLNHNVMYWYQQKSSQAPKLLFHYYDKDFNNEADTPDNFQSRRPNTSFCFLDIRSPGLGDTAMYLCATSRDRPGRNTIYFGEGSWLTVV.

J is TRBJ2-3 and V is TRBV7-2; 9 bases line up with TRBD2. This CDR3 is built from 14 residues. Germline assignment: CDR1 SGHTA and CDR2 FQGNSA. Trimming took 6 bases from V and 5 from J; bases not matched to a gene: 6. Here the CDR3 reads CASRERTSEDTQYF. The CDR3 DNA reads TGTGCCAGCAGAGAACGGACTAGCGAAGATACGCAGTATTTT.

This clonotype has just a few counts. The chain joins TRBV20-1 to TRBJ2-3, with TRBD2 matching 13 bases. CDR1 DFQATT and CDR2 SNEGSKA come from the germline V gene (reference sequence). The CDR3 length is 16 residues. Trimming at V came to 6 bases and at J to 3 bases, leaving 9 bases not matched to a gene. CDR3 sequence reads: CSAQSLAGGGTDTQYF. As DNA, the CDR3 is TGCAGTGCCCAGTCACTAGCGGGAGGGGGAACAGATACGCAGTATTTT.

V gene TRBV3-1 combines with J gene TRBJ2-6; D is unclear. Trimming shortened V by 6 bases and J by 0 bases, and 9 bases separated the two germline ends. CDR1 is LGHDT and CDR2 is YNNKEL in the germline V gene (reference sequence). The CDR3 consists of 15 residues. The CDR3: CASSPTASGANVLTF. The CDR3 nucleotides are TGTGCCAGCAGTCCAACAGCCTCTGGGGCCAACGTCCTGACTTTC.

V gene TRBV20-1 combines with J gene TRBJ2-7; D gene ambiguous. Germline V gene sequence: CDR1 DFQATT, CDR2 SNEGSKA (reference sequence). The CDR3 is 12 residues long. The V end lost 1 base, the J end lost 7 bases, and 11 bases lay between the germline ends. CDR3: CSARVEGWEQYF. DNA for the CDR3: TGCAGTGCTAGAGTAGAAGGGTGGGAGCAGTACTTC.

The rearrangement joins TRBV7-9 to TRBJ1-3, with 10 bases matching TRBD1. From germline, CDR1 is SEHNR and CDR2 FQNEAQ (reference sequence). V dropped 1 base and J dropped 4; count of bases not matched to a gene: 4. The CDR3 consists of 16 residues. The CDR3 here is CASSLGGTGVGNTIYF. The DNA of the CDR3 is TGTGCCAGCAGCTTAGGAGGGACAGGGGTCGGAAACACCATATATTTT.

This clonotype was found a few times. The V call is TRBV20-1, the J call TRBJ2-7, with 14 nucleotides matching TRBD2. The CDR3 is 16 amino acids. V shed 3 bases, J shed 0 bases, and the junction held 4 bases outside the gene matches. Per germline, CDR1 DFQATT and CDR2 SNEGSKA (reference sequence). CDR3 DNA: TGCAGTGCTAGTTTGGGACTAGCGGGAGTCTCCTACGAGCAGTACTTC. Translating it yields CSASLGLAGVSYEQYF.

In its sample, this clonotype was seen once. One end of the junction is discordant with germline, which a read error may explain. The CDR3 nucleotides read TGCAGCGTGAGTGGTGAGCGGCCATACGGGCAGTACTTC. This translates into CSVSGERPYGQYF. The J gene is TRBJ2-7, the V gene TRBV20-1; tentative D call: TRBD2 (5 bases). Germline assignment: CDR1 DFQATT and CDR2 SNEGSKA (reference sequence). The CDR3 has 13 amino acids.

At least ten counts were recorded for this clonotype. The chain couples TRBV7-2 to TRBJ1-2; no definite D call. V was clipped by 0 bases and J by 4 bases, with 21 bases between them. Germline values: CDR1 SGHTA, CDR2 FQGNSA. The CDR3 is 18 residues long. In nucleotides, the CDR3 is TGTGCCAGCAGCTTAGCGCGGATAGAGGGAGGAGGTAGCTATGGCTACACCTTC. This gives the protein CASSLARIEGGGSYGYTF.

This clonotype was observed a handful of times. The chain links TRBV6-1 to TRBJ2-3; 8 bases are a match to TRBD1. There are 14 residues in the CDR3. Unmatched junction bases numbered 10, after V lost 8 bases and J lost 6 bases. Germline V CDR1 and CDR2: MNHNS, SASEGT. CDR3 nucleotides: TGTGCCAGCTCCCCCAGGGGGCTTGTGGATACGCAGTATTTT. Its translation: CASSPRGLVDTQYF.

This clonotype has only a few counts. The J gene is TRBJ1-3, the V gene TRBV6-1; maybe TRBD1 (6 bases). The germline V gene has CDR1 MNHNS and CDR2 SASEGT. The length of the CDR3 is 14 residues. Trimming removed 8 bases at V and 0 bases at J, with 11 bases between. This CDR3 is CASHRDPSGNTIYF. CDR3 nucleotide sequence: TGTGCCAGCCACAGGGACCCCTCTGGAAACACCATATATTTT.

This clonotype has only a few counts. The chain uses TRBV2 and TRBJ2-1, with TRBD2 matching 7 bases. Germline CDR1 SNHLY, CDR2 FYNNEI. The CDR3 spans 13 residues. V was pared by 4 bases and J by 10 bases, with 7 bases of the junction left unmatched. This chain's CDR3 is CASSGRGGEEQFF. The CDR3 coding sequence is TGTGCCAGCAGTGGACGTGGGGGGGAAGAGCAGTTCTTC.

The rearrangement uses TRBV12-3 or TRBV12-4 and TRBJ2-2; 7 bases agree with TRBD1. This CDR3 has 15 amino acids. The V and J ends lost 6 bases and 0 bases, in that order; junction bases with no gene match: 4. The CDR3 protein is CASRLQGANTGELFF. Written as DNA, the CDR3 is TGTGCCAGCAGGCTCCAGGGGGCGAACACCGGGGAGCTGTTTTTT.

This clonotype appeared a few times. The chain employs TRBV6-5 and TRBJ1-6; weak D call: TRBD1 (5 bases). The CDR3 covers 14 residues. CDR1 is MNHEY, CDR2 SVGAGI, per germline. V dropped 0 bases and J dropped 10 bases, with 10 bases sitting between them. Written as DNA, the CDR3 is TGTGCCAGCAGTTACTCCGGGGGAAGCTCACCCCTCCACTTT. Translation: CASSYSGGSSPLHF.

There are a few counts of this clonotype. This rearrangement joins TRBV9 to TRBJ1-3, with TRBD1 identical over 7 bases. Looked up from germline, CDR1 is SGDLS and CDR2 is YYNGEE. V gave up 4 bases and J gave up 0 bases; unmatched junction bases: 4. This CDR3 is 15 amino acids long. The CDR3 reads CASSPGQSSGNTIYF. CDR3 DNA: TGTGCCAGCAGCCCGGGACAGAGCTCTGGAAACACCATATATTTT. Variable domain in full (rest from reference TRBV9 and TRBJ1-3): DSGVTQTPKHLITATGQRVTLRCSPRSGDLSVYWYQQSLDQGLQFLIQYYNGEERAKGNILERFSAQQFPDLHSELNLSSLELGDSALYFCASSPGQSSGNTIYFGEGSWLTVV.

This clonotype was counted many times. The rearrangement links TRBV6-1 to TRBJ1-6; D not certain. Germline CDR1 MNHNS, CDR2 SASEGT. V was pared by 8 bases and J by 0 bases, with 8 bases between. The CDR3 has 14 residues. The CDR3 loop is CASASSSYNSPLHF. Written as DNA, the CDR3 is TGTGCCAGCGCTTCGAGCTCCTATAATTCACCCCTCCACTTT.

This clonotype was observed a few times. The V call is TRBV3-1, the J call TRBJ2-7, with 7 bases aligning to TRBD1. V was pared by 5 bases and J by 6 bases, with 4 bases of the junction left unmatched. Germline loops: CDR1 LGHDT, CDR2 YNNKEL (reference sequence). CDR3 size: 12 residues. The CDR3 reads CASSAQGREQYF. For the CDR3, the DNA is TGTGCCAGCAGCGCACAGGGGCGCGAGCAGTACTTC.

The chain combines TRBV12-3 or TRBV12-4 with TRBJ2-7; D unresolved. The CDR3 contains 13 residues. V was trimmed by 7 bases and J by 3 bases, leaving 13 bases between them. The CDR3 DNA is TGTGCCAGCACCCAGCGAGGAAACTACGAGCAGTACTTC. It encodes CASTQRGNYEQYF.

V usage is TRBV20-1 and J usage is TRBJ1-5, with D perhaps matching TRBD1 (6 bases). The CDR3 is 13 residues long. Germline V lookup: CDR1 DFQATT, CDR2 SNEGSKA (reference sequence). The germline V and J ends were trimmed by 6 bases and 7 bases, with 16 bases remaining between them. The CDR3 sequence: CSAKQGEGQPQHF. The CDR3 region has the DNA TGCAGTGCCAAACAGGGTGAGGGACAGCCCCAGCATTTT.

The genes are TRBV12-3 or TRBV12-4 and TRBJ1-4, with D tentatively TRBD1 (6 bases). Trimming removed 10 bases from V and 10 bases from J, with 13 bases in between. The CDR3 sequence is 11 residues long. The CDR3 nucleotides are TGTGCCACATGGGGCAGGGGAAAACTGTTTTTT. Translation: CATWGRGKLFF.

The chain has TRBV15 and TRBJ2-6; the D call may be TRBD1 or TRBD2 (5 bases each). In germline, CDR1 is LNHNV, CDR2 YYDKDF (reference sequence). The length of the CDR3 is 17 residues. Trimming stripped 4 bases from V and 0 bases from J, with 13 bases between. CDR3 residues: CATSKYVGTSGANVLTF. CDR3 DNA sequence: TGTGCCACCAGCAAGTACGTTGGGACCTCTGGGGCCAACGTCCTGACTTTC.

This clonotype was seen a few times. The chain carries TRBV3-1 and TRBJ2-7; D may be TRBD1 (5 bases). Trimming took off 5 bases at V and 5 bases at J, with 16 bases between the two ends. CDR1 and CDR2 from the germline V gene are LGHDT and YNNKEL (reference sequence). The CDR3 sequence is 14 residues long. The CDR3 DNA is TGTGCCAGCAGCAGCATACGACAGATAAACGAGCAGTACTTC. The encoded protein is CASSSIRQINEQYF.

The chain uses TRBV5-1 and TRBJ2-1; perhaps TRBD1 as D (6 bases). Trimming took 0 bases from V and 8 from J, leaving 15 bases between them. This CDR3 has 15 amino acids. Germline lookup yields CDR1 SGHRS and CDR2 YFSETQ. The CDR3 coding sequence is TGCGCCAGCAGCTTGGGGACAGCGCGAGGGGATGAGCAGTTCTTC. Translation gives CASSLGTARGDEQFF.

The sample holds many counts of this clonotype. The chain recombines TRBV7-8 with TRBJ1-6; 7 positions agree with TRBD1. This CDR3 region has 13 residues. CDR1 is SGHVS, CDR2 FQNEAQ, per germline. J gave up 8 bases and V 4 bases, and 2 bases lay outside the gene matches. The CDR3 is CASSWDRDSPLHF. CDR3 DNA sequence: TGTGCCAGCAGCTGGGACAGAGATTCACCCCTCCACTTT.

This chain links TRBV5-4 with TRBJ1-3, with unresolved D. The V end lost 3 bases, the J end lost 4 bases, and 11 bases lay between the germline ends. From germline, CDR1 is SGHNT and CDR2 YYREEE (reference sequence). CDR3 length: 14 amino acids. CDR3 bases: TGTGCCAGCAGCTCGGCGGACTCCGGAAACACCATATATTTT. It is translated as CASSSADSGNTIYF.

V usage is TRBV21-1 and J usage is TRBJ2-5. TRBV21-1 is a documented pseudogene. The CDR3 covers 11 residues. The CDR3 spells CASSKRETQYF. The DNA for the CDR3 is TGTGCCAGCAGCAAGCGGGAGACCCAGTACTTC.

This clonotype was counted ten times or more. The CDR3 DNA follows: TGCAGTGCTCGGCAGAGCTATGGCTACACCTTC. It encodes CSARQSYGYTF. The rearrangement links TRBV20-1 to TRBJ1-2; D is unresolved. CDR3 length: 11 amino acids. Per the germline V gene, CDR1 is DFQATT and CDR2 is SNEGSKA (reference sequence). V was trimmed by 5 bases and J by 4 bases, leaving 8 bases between them.

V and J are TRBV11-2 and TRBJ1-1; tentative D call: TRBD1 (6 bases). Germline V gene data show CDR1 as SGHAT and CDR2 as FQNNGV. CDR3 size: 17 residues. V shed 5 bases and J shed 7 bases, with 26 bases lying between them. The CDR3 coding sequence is TGTGCCAGCAGCCCCTTAGGGGGGGACCCTTTGATTTATGAAGCTTTCTTT. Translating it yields CASSPLGGDPLIYEAFF.